This TCR beta chain was captured by sequencing in a study of monozygotic twins with inflammatory bowel disease. On this clonotype itself: Its antigen is still unknown.

CDR1 and CDR2 (germline): LGHNA, YSLEER. CDR3 length: 15 amino acids. Reanalyzing the 5' RACE reads, TCRdb keeps one entry per CDR3 protein, without DNA. This sample's clone table lists fewer than 350,000 distinct CDR3 sequences. Study-wide findings and caveats: The data offered no way to tell different T cell subtypes apart. Twins with IBD had fewer clonotypes in common with others than healthy twins, particularly during disease activity. Repertoire similarity was not found to differ between concordant and discordant twins, possibly from limited power.

This clonotype was sampled from a human donor with ulcerative colitis or Crohn's disease, or a healthy co-twin of an affected twin (not recorded which). The V and J genes are TRBV4-3 and TRBJ1-3. The sequenced sample was blood. The chain's CDR3 is CASSQDINSGNTIYF.